Presented here are 2 T cell receptor beta chains from one specimen sequenced in a study of blood T cells in healthy people across ages. Together with a sample-barcoded 5' primer, a J-beta primer mix was included in a second PCR lasting about 6 to 11 cycles. TCRdb re-analysed the 5' RACE reads in MiXCR, keeping a single row per CDR3 protein. The table shows around 1.5 million distinct CDR3 sequences, with almost 35% occurring only once. Sequenced sample: blood. These receptors were taken from a woman aged 25 to 39 in good health.

This clonotype was counted between two and nine times. V is TRBV27 and J is TRBJ2-7, with D tentatively TRBD1 (6 bases). This CDR3 is built from 14 residues. The V gene's germline CDR1 is MNHEY and CDR2 SMNVEV (reference sequence). The germline V and J ends were trimmed by 6 bases and 3 bases, with 15 bases remaining between them. For the CDR3, the DNA is TGTGCCAGCAGAAAACAGGGTAGTCTCTACGAGCAGTACTTC. This gives the protein CASRKQGSLYEQYF.

V and J are TRBV2 and TRBJ2-4, with 14 bases aligning to TRBD2. This CDR3 has 19 amino acids. Losses at the gene ends were 7 bases for V and 1 base for J; bases not matched to a gene: 12. Germline V gene sequence: CDR1 SNHLY, CDR2 FYNNEI. This CDR3 is CASIPGTSGRGRAKNIQYF. The CDR3 DNA follows: TGTGCCAGCATCCCCGGGACTAGCGGGAGAGGGAGGGCCAAAAACATTCAGTACTTC.